This T cell receptor (beta chain) is from a study of patients and donors after allogeneic stem cell transplantation. Each CDR3 protein gets one entry after TCRdb re-called the RT-PCR reads with MiXCR. Here the sample spans about 960,000 distinct CDR3 sequences, roughly 18% being singletons. Only a few counts were recorded for this clonotype. Looked up from germline, CDR1 is SEHNR and CDR2 is FQNEAQ (reference sequence). CDR3 size: 14 residues. Trimming pared 3 bases from V and 5 bases from J, leaving 13 bases between. The origin of this receptor is a human donor who was either an allogeneic HSCT recipient or a stem cell or donor lymphocyte infusion donor (not recorded which). It is not recorded whose cells these are; they may come from a transplant donor. Sequenced input: blood, either unsorted or a sorted T cell fraction (not recorded which). This rearrangement joins TRBV7-9 to TRBJ2-5; D remains ambiguous. The CDR3 sequence: CASSFPVQYETQYF. As DNA, the CDR3 is TGTGCCAGCAGCTTCCCGGTACAGTATGAGACCCAGTACTTC. The variable domain in full, with the rest retrieved from reference TRBV7-9 and TRBJ2-5, is DTGVSQNPRHKITKRGQNVTFRCDPISEHNRLYWYRQTLGQGPEFLTYFQNEAQLEKSRLLSDRFSAERPKGSFSTLEIQRTEQGDSAMYLCASSFPVQYETQYFGPGTRLLVL.